This T cell receptor (beta chain) was profiled in a study of blood T cells in healthy people across ages. For the second PCR, which ran for 7 to 11 cycles, a sample-barcoded 5' primer and a J-beta primer mix were used. TCRdb re-analysed the 5' RACE reads in MiXCR, keeping a single row per CDR3 protein. The table has about 1 million distinct CDR3 sequences, 45% seen once. Trimming pared 10 bases from V and 2 bases from J, leaving 18 bases between. The germline V gene has CDR1 MNHEY and CDR2 SVGAGI. The CDR3 contains 14 residues. The source material was blood. This sequence joins TRBV6-5 and TRBJ2-7; D is possibly TRBD1 (5 bases). This sequence originates from a woman aged 55-75 years in good health. The CDR3, as DNA: TGTGCCACACGCCTCGGAAGGGGCCCCTACGAGCAGTACTTC. It codes for CATRLGRGPYEQYF.